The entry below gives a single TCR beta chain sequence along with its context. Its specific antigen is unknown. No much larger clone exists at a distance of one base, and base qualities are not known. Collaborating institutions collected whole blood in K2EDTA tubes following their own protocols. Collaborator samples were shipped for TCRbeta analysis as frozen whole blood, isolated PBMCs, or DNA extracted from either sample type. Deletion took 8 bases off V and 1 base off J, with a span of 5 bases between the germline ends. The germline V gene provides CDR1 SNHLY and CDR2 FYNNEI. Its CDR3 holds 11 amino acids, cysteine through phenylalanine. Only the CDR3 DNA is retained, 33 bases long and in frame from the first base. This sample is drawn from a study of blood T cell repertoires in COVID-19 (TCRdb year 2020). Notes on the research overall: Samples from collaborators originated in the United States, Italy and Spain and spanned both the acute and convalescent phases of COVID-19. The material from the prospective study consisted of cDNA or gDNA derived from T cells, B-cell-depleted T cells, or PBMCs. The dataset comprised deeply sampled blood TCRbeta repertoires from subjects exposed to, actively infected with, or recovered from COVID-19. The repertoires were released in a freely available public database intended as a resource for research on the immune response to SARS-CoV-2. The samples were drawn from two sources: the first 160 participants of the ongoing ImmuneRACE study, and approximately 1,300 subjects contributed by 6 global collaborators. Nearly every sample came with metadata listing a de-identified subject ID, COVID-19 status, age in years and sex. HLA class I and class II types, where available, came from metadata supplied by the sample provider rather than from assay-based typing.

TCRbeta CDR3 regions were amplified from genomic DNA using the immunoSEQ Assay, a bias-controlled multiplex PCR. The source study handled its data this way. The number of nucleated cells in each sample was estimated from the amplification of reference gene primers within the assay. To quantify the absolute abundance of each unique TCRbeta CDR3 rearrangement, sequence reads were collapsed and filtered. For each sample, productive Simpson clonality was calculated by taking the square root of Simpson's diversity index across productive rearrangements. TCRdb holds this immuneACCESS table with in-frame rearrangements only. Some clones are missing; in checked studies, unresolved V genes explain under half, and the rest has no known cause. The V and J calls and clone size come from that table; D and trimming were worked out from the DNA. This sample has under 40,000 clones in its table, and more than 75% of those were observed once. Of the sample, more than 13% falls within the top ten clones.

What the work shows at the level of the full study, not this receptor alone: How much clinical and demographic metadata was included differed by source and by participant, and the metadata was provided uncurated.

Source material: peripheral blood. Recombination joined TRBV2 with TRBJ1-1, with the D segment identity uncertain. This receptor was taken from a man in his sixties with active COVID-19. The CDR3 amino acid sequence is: CASGSNTEAFF. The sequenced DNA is TGTGCCAGCGGCTCGAACACTGAAGCTTTCTTT. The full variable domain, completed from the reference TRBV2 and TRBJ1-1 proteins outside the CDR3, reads EPEVTQTPSHQVTQMGQEVILRCVPISNHLYFYWYRQILGQKVEFLVSFYNNEISEKSEIFDDQFSVERPDGSNFTLKIRSTKLEDSAMYFCASGSNTEAFFGQGTRLTVV.